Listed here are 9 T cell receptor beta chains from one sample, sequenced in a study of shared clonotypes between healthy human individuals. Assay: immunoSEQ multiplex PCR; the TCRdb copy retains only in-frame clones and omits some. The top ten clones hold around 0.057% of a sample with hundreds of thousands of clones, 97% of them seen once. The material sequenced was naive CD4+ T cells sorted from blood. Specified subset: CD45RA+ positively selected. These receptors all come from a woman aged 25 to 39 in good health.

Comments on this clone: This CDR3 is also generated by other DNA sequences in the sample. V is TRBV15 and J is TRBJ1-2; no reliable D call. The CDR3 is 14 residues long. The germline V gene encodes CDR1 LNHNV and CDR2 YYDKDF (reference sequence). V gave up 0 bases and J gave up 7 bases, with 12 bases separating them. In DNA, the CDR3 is TGTGCCACCAGCAGAGATGACCCTCCCCTTGGCTACACCTTC. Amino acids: CATSRDDPPLGYTF.

CDR3 nucleotide sequence: TGTGCCAGCAGTGAACAGGGGGCAGTCACCGGGGAGCTGTTTTTT. It is translated as CASSEQGAVTGELFF. The chain joins TRBV2 to TRBJ2-2, with 8 bases aligning to TRBD1. The CDR3 totals 15 residues. Germline V gene data show CDR1 as SNHLY and CDR2 as FYNNEI. After removal of 2 bases from V and 4 bases from J, the junction contained 3 bases not matched to a gene.

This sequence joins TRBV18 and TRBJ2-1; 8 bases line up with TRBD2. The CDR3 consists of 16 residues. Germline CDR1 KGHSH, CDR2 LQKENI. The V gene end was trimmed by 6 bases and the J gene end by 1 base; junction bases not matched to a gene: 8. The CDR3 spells CASSLEREQSYNEQFF. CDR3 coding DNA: TGTGCCAGCTCCCTAGAGCGGGAGCAATCCTACAATGAGCAGTTCTTC.

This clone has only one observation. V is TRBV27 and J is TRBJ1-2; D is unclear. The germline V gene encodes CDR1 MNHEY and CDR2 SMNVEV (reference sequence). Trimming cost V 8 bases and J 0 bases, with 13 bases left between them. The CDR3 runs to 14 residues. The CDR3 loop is CASSTTLANYGYTF. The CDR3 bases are TGTGCCAGCTCAACAACTCTAGCTAACTATGGCTACACCTTC.

CDR3 in amino acids: CASSYAGTGGSPLHF. The CDR3 DNA reads TGTGCCAGCAGTTACGCCGGGACAGGGGGGTCACCCCTCCACTTT. V gene TRBV6-5 combines with J gene TRBJ1-6; 11 nucleotides agree with TRBD1. This CDR3 has 15 amino acids. Germline V gene lookup returns CDR1 MNHEY and CDR2 SVGAGI. Trimming cost V 2 bases and J 10 bases; bases outside gene matches: 4.

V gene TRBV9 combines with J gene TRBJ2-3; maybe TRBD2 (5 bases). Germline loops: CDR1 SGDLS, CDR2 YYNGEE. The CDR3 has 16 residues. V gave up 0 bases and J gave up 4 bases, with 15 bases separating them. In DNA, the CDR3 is TGTGCCAGCAGCGTAGTTCCGGGAAATAGCCCAGATACGCAGTATTTT. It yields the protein CASSVVPGNSPDTQYF.

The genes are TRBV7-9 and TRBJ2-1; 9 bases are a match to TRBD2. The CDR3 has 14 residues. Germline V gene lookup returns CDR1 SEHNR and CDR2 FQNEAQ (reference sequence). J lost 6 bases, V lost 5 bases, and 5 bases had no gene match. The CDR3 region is CASSAGGPSNEQFF. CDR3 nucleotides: TGTGCCAGCAGCGCGGGAGGGCCGAGCAATGAGCAGTTCTTC.

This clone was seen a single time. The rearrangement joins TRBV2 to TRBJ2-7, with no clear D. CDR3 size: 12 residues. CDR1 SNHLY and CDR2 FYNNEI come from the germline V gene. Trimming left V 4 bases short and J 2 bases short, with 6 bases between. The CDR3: CASSAEAYEQYF. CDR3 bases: TGTGCCAGCAGTGCGGAAGCCTACGAGCAGTACTTC.

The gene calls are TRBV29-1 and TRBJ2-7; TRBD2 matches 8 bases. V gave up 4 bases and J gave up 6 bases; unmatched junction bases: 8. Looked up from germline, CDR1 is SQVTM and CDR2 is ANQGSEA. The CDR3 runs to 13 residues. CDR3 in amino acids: CSVAQAGVAEQYF. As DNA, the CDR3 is TGCAGCGTTGCACAAGCGGGAGTTGCCGAGCAGTACTTC.